This T cell receptor (beta chain) was recovered during a study of graft-versus-host responses after intestinal transplantation. Germline V gives CDR1 LNHDA, CDR2 SQIVND (reference sequence). The length of the CDR3 is 13 residues. The V segment lost 11 bases and the J segment 4 bases; nucleotides outside the gene matches: 5. About this clone itself: Its antigen is currently unknown.

Sequencing was performed with immunoSEQ multiplex PCR; in TCRdb, only in-frame clones are kept and a portion is missing. The sample lists some 100,000 clones; 80% to 95% were seen once. This material consisted of unstimulated CD8+ T cells sorted from spleen or lymph node cells, taken before transplant. The gene calls are TRBV19 and TRBJ2-3, with TRBD1 identical over 11 bases. The origin of this receptor is a human donor who was the organ donor for an intestinal transplant. CDR3 loop: CAAGTGGPDTQYF. In DNA form, the CDR3 reads TGTGCCGCAGGGACAGGGGGACCAGATACGCAGTATTTT.